This TCR beta chain derives from a study of T cell repertoires in cytomegalovirus infection. Study at large: Selection of CMV epitopes for the study included recently identified HLA-C-restricted and well-studied HLA-B-restricted ones. Shared public TCR beta signatures pointed to both CMV infection and a matching HLA type. General study points: CMV-specific TCR beta clonotypes restricted by HLA-C were the ones dominating the ex vivo response. Cumulative public TCR beta family frequency identified CMV carriers with the relevant HLA.

Each CDR3 protein gets one entry after TCRdb re-called the reads with MiXCR. Of more than 55,000 distinct CDR3 sequences listed, approximately 22% were seen once; the top ten hold approximately 61%. A word on this clonotype: What it binds is not known.

The CDR3 consists of 14 residues. Germline V gene data show CDR1 as GTSNPN and CDR2 as SVGIG (reference sequence). The J segment lost 8 bases and the V segment lost 3 bases, leaving 12 bases of the junction unmatched. The chain couples TRBV30 to TRBJ1-2; 7 bases map to TRBD1. The sequences come from CD8+ T cells from cultured PBMCs, collected from culture after CMV antigen stimulation. The source of this sequence is a human donor in good health (CMV status not recorded). Some clones in this sample may be carry-over from other donors' samples. The CDR3, as DNA: TGTGCCTGGAGAGGGCAGGGGGATCCATTCGGCTACACCTTC. Its protein product is CAWRGQGDPFGYTF.